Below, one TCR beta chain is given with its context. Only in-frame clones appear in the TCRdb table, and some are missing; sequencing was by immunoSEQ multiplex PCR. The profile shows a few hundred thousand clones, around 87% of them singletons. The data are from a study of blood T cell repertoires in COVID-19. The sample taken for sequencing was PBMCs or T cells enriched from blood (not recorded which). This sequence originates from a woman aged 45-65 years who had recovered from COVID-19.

In nucleotides, the CDR3 is TGTGCCAGCAGCCTCGGGCAGGGTGGAAACACCATATATTTT. Amino acid sequence: CASSLGQGGNTIYF. The V gene is TRBV7-2, the J gene TRBJ1-3; possibly TRBD1 for D (5 bases). The CDR3 covers 14 residues. Germline V CDR1 and CDR2: SGHTA, FQGNSA. V was pared by 5 bases and J by 3 bases, with 11 bases between.